A single sample gave rise to the 25 T cell receptor beta chains below, sequenced in a study of beta chain features in type 1 diabetes. Study-wide findings and caveats: When Type 1 diabetes patients were examined, their TCRB CDR3s proved moderately but significantly shorter in all four CD4+ subsets.

Expressed TCRB transcripts were sequenced after all isolated RNA was converted to cDNA. Only in-frame clones appear in the TCRdb table, and some are missing; sequencing was by immunoSEQ multiplex PCR. The sample includes 600,000 or so clones, 12% of them seen just once. These receptors are not linked to any known antigen. The source material was naive CD4+ T cells from blood. The source is a man aged 25 to 45 with type 1 diabetes.

This clone was seen only a few times. The chain employs TRBV4-3 and TRBJ1-2, with 9 bases fitting TRBD1. Unmatched junction bases numbered 7, after V lost 0 bases and J lost 2 bases. This CDR3 is 17 amino acids long. Germline assignment: CDR1 LGHNA and CDR2 YSLEER. CDR3 sequence: CASSQDRTGAMNYGYTF. Here the CDR3 DNA reads TGCGCCAGCAGCCAAGATCGGACAGGGGCGATGAACTATGGCTACACCTTC.

This clone has only a few counts. This chain connects TRBV7-3 to TRBJ2-1; 8 positions match TRBD1. CDR3 size: 15 residues. The germline V gene has CDR1 SGHTA and CDR2 FQGTGA. The junction had 9 bases not matched to a gene; V was cut back by 4 bases and J by 7 bases. The CDR3 region is CASSSRDRNGNEQFF. CDR3 DNA sequence: TGTGCCAGCAGCTCCCGGGACAGGAATGGGAATGAGCAGTTCTTC.

The chain recombines TRBV27 with TRBJ1-6, with no clear D. The CDR3 runs to 16 residues. Deletions cut 7 bases from V and 4 bases from J, with 17 bases between. Germline CDR1 MNHEY, CDR2 SMNVEV (reference sequence). In DNA form, the CDR3 reads TGTGCCAGCACCTTCATACTACCGGGGTATAATTCACCCCTCCACTTT. Translated, it gives CASTFILPGYNSPLHF.

This clone was counted a few times. The chain has TRBV29-1 and TRBJ2-3; TRBD1 agrees at 7 bases. V shed 7 bases, J shed 2 bases, and the junction held 3 bases outside the gene matches. In germline, CDR1 is SQVTM, CDR2 ANQGSEA. The CDR3 contains 12 residues. This chain's CDR3 is CSDGQDTDTQYF. As DNA, the CDR3 is TGCAGCGACGGACAGGACACAGATACGCAGTATTTT.

The rearrangement uses TRBV28 and TRBJ1-5, with no clear D. The CDR3 spans 15 residues. With 3 bases removed from V and 2 bases from J, the gap between germline ends came to 11 bases. Germline loops: CDR1 MDHEN, CDR2 SYDVKM. CDR3 nucleotide sequence: TGTGCCAGCAGTTTTTACAGTCGCGGCAATCAGCCCCAGCATTTT. The encoded protein is CASSFYSRGNQPQHF. Variable domain in full (rest from reference TRBV28 and TRBJ1-5): DVKVTQSSRYLVKRTGEKVFLECVQDMDHENMFWYRQDPGLGLRLIYFSYDVKMKEKGDIPEGYSVSREKKERFSLILESASTNQTSMYLCASSFYSRGNQPQHFGDGTRLSIL.

This clone occurred a few times. The J gene is TRBJ1-6, the V gene TRBV19; TRBD1 might be the D (5 bases). V was pared by 4 bases and J by 7 bases, with 8 bases between. Germline CDR1 is LNHDA and CDR2 is SQIVND (reference sequence). The CDR3 has 13 amino acids. Written as DNA, the CDR3 is TGTGCCAGTAGTACAGGGATCAATTCACCCCTCCACTTT. Amino acid sequence: CASSTGINSPLHF.

On this clone: The same CDR3 arises from other DNA sequences in this sample as well. The V call is TRBV7-2, the J call TRBJ2-5, with D uncertain. Germline V lookup: CDR1 SGHTA, CDR2 FQGNSA. This CDR3 is built from 14 residues. The germline V and J ends were trimmed by 1 base and 2 bases, with 8 bases remaining between them. The CDR3 spells CASSLGGSQETQYF. CDR3 coding DNA: TGTGCCAGCAGCTTAGGCGGTAGTCAAGAGACCCAGTACTTC.

The sample holds a few counts of this clone. The chain joins TRBV7-2 to TRBJ1-2; the match to TRBD1 covers 9 bases. CDR1 is SGHTA, CDR2 FQGNSA, per germline. The CDR3 loop spans 15 amino acids. After removal of 8 bases from V and 4 bases from J, the junction contained 11 bases not matched to a gene. CDR3 sequence: CASSQPGQGSYGYTF. DNA of the CDR3: TGTGCCAGCTCCCAACCGGGACAGGGCTCCTATGGCTACACCTTC.

This clone was picked up a small number of times. The rearrangement links TRBV4-3 to TRBJ2-6, with 7 bases aligning to TRBD1. V lost 3 bases to trimming and J lost 0 bases; unmatched junction nucleotides: 5. Germline V lookup: CDR1 LGHNA, CDR2 YSLEER. This CDR3 contains 17 residues. DNA for the CDR3: TGCGCCAGCAGCCAGCGACAGGGATCCTCTGGGGCCAACGTCCTGACTTTC. Translated: CASSQRQGSSGANVLTF.

The chain couples TRBV7-3 to TRBJ1-1; D unresolved. Trimming left V 6 bases short and J 1 base short, with 12 bases between. CDR3 length: 14 residues. Per the germline V gene, CDR1 is SGHTA and CDR2 is FQGTGA. The CDR3 is CASRLTPENTEAFF. The CDR3 region has the DNA TGTGCCAGCAGACTAACGCCAGAGAACACTGAAGCTTTCTTT.

J is TRBJ2-1 and V is TRBV7-2; D tentatively fits TRBD1 or TRBD2 (5 bases each). The CDR3 length is 14 residues. The germline V gene encodes CDR1 SGHTA and CDR2 FQGNSA. V shed 5 bases and J shed 9 bases, with 17 bases lying between them. CDR3 residues: CASSTPPRGVEQFF. The CDR3 region has the DNA TGTGCCAGCAGCACCCCCCCAAGAGGGGTTGAGCAGTTCTTC.

The chain uses TRBV29-1 and TRBJ2-7, with a possible D match to TRBD2 (5 bases). V lost 4 bases and J 4 bases, leaving 17 bases between the germline ends. The CDR3 totals 14 residues. The V gene's germline CDR1 is SQVTM and CDR2 ANQGSEA. The CDR3 region has the DNA TGCAGCGTTGCGAGGGAGCAGTTTGGGTACGAGCAGTACTTC. Protein sequence: CSVAREQFGYEQYF.

This clone was seen a handful of times. V usage is TRBV2 and J usage is TRBJ2-2; possible D gene TRBD2, 5 bases. Germline V gene sequence: CDR1 SNHLY, CDR2 FYNNEI. Trimming stripped 2 bases from V and 7 bases from J, with 11 bases between. The CDR3 length is 14 residues. CDR3 nucleotide sequence: TGTGCCAGCAGTGAAAGGCACGGGAACGGGGAGCTGTTTTTT. Translated: CASSERHGNGELFF.

The chain has TRBV19 and TRBJ1-1; maybe TRBD1 (5 bases). Trimming took off 8 bases at V and 3 bases at J, with 13 bases between the two ends. CDR1 and CDR2 (germline): LNHDA, SQIVND (reference sequence). This CDR3 contains 13 residues. The CDR3 here is CASLSGVDTEAFF. The DNA of the CDR3 is TGTGCCAGTCTCTCGGGGGTGGACACTGAAGCTTTCTTT.

This clone has a handful of counts. V gene TRBV11-2 combines with J gene TRBJ2-3, with TRBD1 identical over 9 bases. The CDR3 extends over 17 amino acids. V lost 1 base, J lost 2 bases, and 7 bases stayed unmatched. The germline V gene encodes CDR1 SGHAT and CDR2 FQNNGV. The CDR3 protein is CASSLVWGQGYTDTQYF. The CDR3 DNA is TGTGCCAGCAGCTTAGTTTGGGGACAGGGCTACACAGATACGCAGTATTTT.

Written as DNA, the CDR3 is TGTGCCAGCAGCTTAGGACAGGGCCTCCACTTT. Its translation is CASSLGQGLHF. The genes are TRBV7-8 and TRBJ1-6; TRBD1 aligns across 7 bases. V dropped 1 base and J dropped 15; count of bases not matched to a gene: 0. There are 11 residues in the CDR3. The germline V gene encodes CDR1 SGHVS and CDR2 FQNEAQ.

This clone was recorded a few times. The V gene is TRBV30, the J gene TRBJ2-5; 7 bases are a match to TRBD1. The end of the DNA fits TRBJ2-7 better, so the J call may be wrong. Germline V gene sequence: CDR1 GTSNPN, CDR2 SVGIG (reference sequence). The CDR3 consists of 12 residues. Here the CDR3 reads CAWTRQGYEQYF. The CDR3 nucleotides read TGTGCCTGGACCAGACAGGGATACGAGCAGTACTTC.

This clone was counted a few times. The rearrangement uses TRBV11-2 and TRBJ2-5; D gene ambiguous. The CDR3 has 13 residues. CDR1 is SGHAT, CDR2 FQNNGV, per germline. The V end was cut by 5 bases, the J end by 3 bases, with 10 bases between. DNA of the CDR3: TGTGCCAGCAGCCCTACTCGGGAAGAGACCCAGTACTTC. Encoded protein: CASSPTREETQYF.

The genes are TRBV7-2 and TRBJ2-1, with D possibly matching TRBD1 (5 bases). Germline V CDR1 and CDR2: SGHTA, FQGNSA. This CDR3 region has 15 residues. Trimming removed 0 bases at V and 7 bases at J, with 13 bases between. CDR3 sequence: CASSLAPDMRNEQFF. In nucleotides, the CDR3 is TGTGCCAGCAGCTTAGCTCCGGACATGAGGAATGAGCAGTTCTTC.

This clone was detected a few times. The chain uses TRBV9 and TRBJ1-6; D possibly corresponds to TRBD1 (5 bases). The CDR3 runs 14 residues. The germline V gene encodes CDR1 SGDLS and CDR2 YYNGEE. V was shortened by 4 bases and J by 8 bases, with 13 bases between the two germline ends. The CDR3 is CASSPQGGDSPLHF. CDR3 bases: TGTGCCAGCAGCCCCCAGGGCGGGGATTCACCCCTCCACTTT. The entire variable domain, with the rest obtained from reference TRBV9 and TRBJ1-6, is as follows: DSGVTQTPKHLITATGQRVTLRCSPRSGDLSVYWYQQSLDQGLQFLIQYYNGEERAKGNILERFSAQQFPDLHSELNLSSLELGDSALYFCASSPQGGDSPLHFGNGTRLTVT.

J is TRBJ2-5 and V is TRBV20-1; no clear D. The CDR3 has 11 amino acids. V shed 3 bases and J shed 2 bases, with 4 bases lying between them. From germline, CDR1 is DFQATT and CDR2 SNEGSKA (reference sequence). CDR3: CSASIQETQYF. The DNA of the CDR3 is TGCAGTGCTAGTATACAAGAGACCCAGTACTTC.

The chain couples TRBV14 to TRBJ2-5, with D perhaps TRBD1 (5 bases). Germline V lookup: CDR1 SGHDN, CDR2 FVKESK. Trimming shortened V by 2 bases and J by 4 bases, and 5 bases separated the two germline ends. The length of the CDR3 is 12 residues. CDR3: CASSQQGETQYF. The DNA of the CDR3 is TGTGCCAGCAGCCAACAGGGAGAGACCCAGTACTTC.

The chain couples TRBV6-1 to TRBJ1-2; unclear D gene. The ends were cut back, 8 bases at V and 2 bases at J, with 9 bases in the middle. This CDR3 comprises 12 residues. The V gene's germline CDR1 is MNHNS and CDR2 SASEGT. The CDR3 here is CASLLTNYGYTF. The CDR3 DNA is TGTGCCAGCCTTTTGACCAACTATGGCTACACCTTC.

The table lists this clone with a few counts. The chain is built from TRBV4-2 and TRBJ2-1; TRBD1 or TRBD2 may be the D gene (7 bases each). Germline loops: CDR1 LGHNA, CDR2 YNFKEQ. This CDR3 has 14 amino acids. V lost 3 bases and J 10 bases, leaving 16 bases between the germline ends. The CDR3 DNA is TGTGCCAGCAGCCATCCCCCAGGGGGGGGCGAGCAGTTCTTC. It yields the protein CASSHPPGGGEQFF.

This chain links TRBV5-6 with TRBJ2-3; 7 bases are a match to TRBD2. Germline CDR1 reads SGHDT; CDR2 reads YYEEEE. J lost 0 bases, V lost 0 bases, and 10 bases had no gene match. The CDR3 runs to 18 residues. The CDR3 region has the DNA TGTGCCAGCAGCTTGGAGGGCGGGGGTACCCCTAGCACAGATACGCAGTATTTT. Its protein product is CASSLEGGGTPSTDTQYF.